These 9 T cell receptor beta chains were all obtained from the same sample, sequenced in a study of T cell responses to AZD1222 COVID-19 vaccine. This table comes from immunoSEQ multiplex PCR, and its TCRdb copy is limited to in-frame clones, with some not included. Counted here are roughly 110,000 clones, around 87% occurring once; the ten biggest clones make up 3.5% to 4.5%. The sample consisted of peripheral blood, taken on day 0 of AZD1222 vaccination. Receptors originate from an adult in good health.

J is TRBJ2-1 and V is TRBV12-3 or TRBV12-4; no clear D. This CDR3 region has 13 residues. The V end was cut by 4 bases, the J end by 6 bases, with 10 bases between. This CDR3 is CASSSNLGNEQFF. The CDR3 bases are TGTGCCAGCAGTTCAAACCTTGGCAATGAGCAGTTCTTC.

The gene calls are TRBV15 and TRBJ1-2; D remains unclear. V was clipped by 0 bases and J by 6 bases, with 11 bases between them. CDR3 length: 14 amino acids. Germline assignment: CDR1 LNHNV and CDR2 YYDKDF (reference sequence). CDR3 nucleotides: TGTGCCACCAGCAGAGATCTAGGCCCCGATGGCTACACCTTC. Translated, it gives CATSRDLGPDGYTF.

This clone was observed a few times. The chain links TRBV7-9 to TRBJ1-2; 8 positions agree with TRBD1. The V and J ends lost 5 bases and 8 bases, in that order; junction bases with no gene match: 19. This CDR3 contains 17 residues. The V gene's germline CDR1 is SEHNR and CDR2 FQNEAQ (reference sequence). In nucleotides, the CDR3 is TGTGCCAGCAGCGGGCCCGGTAGGACAGGGAATCTAGAGGGCTACACCTTC. It translates to CASSGPGRTGNLEGYTF.

This chain connects TRBV2 to TRBJ1-5, with TRBD1 as a possible D gene (5 bases). Deletions cut 4 bases from V and 2 bases from J, with 9 bases between. Germline loops: CDR1 SNHLY, CDR2 FYNNEI. The CDR3 runs 14 residues. CDR3 nucleotides: TGTGCCAGCAGTGGGGTGGGGGGCAATCAGCCCCAGCATTTT. It encodes CASSGVGGNQPQHF. The full variable domain, in which reference TRBV2 and TRBJ1-5 provide the parts outside the CDR3, is EPEVTQTPSHQVTQMGQEVILRCVPISNHLYFYWYRQILGQKVEFLVSFYNNEISEKSEIFDDQFSVERPDGSNFTLKIRSTKLEDSAMYFCASSGVGGNQPQHFGDGTRLSIL.

A note on this clone: One end of the junction varies from germline; a read error may be responsible. This rearrangement joins TRBV5-8 to TRBJ1-5; 8 positions match TRBD1. CDR3 size: 15 residues. CDR1 is SGHTS and CDR2 is YDEGEE in the germline V gene. CDR3 in amino acids: CASSLGRTGSQPQHF. CDR3 in DNA: TGTGCCAGCAGTTTGGGGCGGACAGGGAGTCAGCCCCAGCATTTT.

This chain uses TRBV9 with TRBJ1-2, with D unresolved. This CDR3 is 11 amino acids long. V was shortened by 3 bases and J by 6 bases, with 6 bases between the two germline ends. CDR1 SGDLS and CDR2 YYNGEE come from the germline V gene. The CDR3 region has the DNA TGTGCCAGCAGCGGTTATGATGGCTACACCTTC. It specifies CASSGYDGYTF.

The rearrangement uses TRBV29-1 and TRBJ1-1; D is undetermined. Germline V CDR1 and CDR2: SQVTM, ANQGSEA. The CDR3 loop spans 10 amino acids. The V gene lost 4 bases and the J gene lost 10 bases, with 10 bases spanning the gap. The chain's CDR3 is CSVVDGLAFF. In DNA, the CDR3 is TGCAGCGTTGTAGACGGGTTAGCTTTCTTT.

CDR3 loop: CAISDTVKSSGNTIYF. Here the CDR3 DNA reads TGTGCCATCAGTGATACGGTCAAGAGCTCTGGAAACACCATATATTTT. The chain couples TRBV10-3 to TRBJ1-3; D gene uncertain. This CDR3 spans 16 amino acids. V lost 3 bases and J lost 0, with 12 bases in between. Per germline, CDR1 ENHRY and CDR2 SYGVKD.

This clone was observed a few times. The chain combines TRBV4-1 with TRBJ1-1, with TRBD1 as a possible D gene (5 bases). Germline V gives CDR1 MGHRA, CDR2 YSYEKL. This CDR3 region has 15 residues. V lost 0 bases and J lost 6, with 14 bases in between. CDR3 nucleotide sequence: TGCGCCAGCAGCCAAGATGGGCTATGGGACCCTGAAGCTTTCTTT. Translated: CASSQDGLWDPEAFF.